The 13 T cell receptor beta chains in this list originate from one sample, sequenced in a study of T cell responses to AZD1222 COVID-19 vaccine. Method: immunoSEQ multiplex PCR; TCRdb's copy keeps in-frame clones and lacks some. Among roughly 150,000 clones listed, about 90% were seen once. Sequences were derived from peripheral blood, sampled 28 days after the second AZD1222 dose. The origin of the receptors is an adult who received the AZD1222 COVID-19 vaccine.

CDR3 sequence reads: CASSDRAGLGRQTLSYGYTF. The CDR3 DNA reads TGTGCCAGCAGTGACCGAGCCGGTTTAGGACGACAGACTCTATCCTATGGCTACACCTTC. The V call is TRBV6-1, the J call TRBJ1-2; a possible D gene is TRBD1 (5 bases). The V gene's germline CDR1 is MNHNS and CDR2 SASEGT. V lost 3 bases to trimming and J lost 4 bases, with 30 bases between them. This CDR3 comprises 20 residues.

The chain couples TRBV4-3 to TRBJ1-5; a possible D gene is TRBD1 (6 bases). There are 14 residues in the CDR3. The V gene's germline CDR1 is LGHNA and CDR2 YSLEER. V dropped 1 base and J dropped 5 bases, with 9 bases sitting between them. The CDR3: CASSQVRGDQPQHF. CDR3 in DNA: TGCGCCAGCAGCCAAGTTAGGGGGGATCAGCCCCAGCATTTT.

The chain carries TRBV9 and TRBJ2-1; tentatively, D is TRBD2 (7 bases). Between the trimmed V and J ends, which lost 0 bases and 10 bases, there was a span of 11 bases. CDR1 is SGDLS and CDR2 is YYNGEE in the germline V gene. The CDR3 is 13 residues long. In DNA, the CDR3 is TGTGCCAGCAGCGTAGCTACGGGGGGCGAGCAGTTCTTC. Protein: CASSVATGGEQFF. The variable domain in full, with the rest retrieved from reference TRBV9 and TRBJ2-1, is DSGVTQTPKHLITATGQRVTLRCSPRSGDLSVYWYQQSLDQGLQFLIQYYNGEERAKGNILERFSAQQFPDLHSELNLSSLELGDSALYFCASSVATGGEQFFGPGTRLTVL.

This clone was seen more than once but under ten times. This CDR3 is CASSTYRGRWGYTF. In DNA, the CDR3 is TGTGCCAGCAGCACCTACAGGGGGCGCTGGGGCTACACCTTC. The chain recombines TRBV9 with TRBJ1-2; 9 bases agree with TRBD1. This CDR3 comprises 14 residues. In germline, CDR1 is SGDLS, CDR2 YYNGEE. The J segment lost 8 bases and the V segment lost 4 bases, leaving 9 bases of the junction unmatched.

This clone was observed once. V and J are TRBV6-1 and TRBJ1-2; 7 bases line up with TRBD1. CDR1 and CDR2 from the germline V gene are MNHNS and SASEGT. CDR3 length equals 15 residues. The J segment lost 4 bases and the V segment lost 2 bases, leaving 7 bases of the junction unmatched. CDR3 amino acids: CASSESTGTAYGYTF. The CDR3 region has the DNA TGTGCCAGCAGTGAAAGTACCGGGACAGCCTATGGCTACACCTTC.

The chain couples TRBV28 to TRBJ2-7; 11 nucleotides match TRBD1. This CDR3 contains 16 residues. Losses at the gene ends were 2 bases for V and 3 bases for J; bases not matched to a gene: 6. The germline V gene encodes CDR1 MDHEN and CDR2 SYDVKM. The CDR3 DNA follows: TGTGCCAGCAGTTTAGCGGGGACAGGGGGGCGCTACGAGCAGTACTTC. Its translation: CASSLAGTGGRYEQYF.

The rearrangement links TRBV30 to TRBJ1-5; D is undetermined. CDR1 and CDR2 (germline): GTSNPN, SVGIG (reference sequence). This CDR3 comprises 12 residues. Between the trimmed V and J ends, which lost 5 bases and 3 bases, there was a span of 8 bases. The CDR3 DNA follows: TGTGCCTGGGGGGAGCCCAATCAGCCCCAGCATTTT. Protein product: CAWGEPNQPQHF.

This chain uses TRBV28 with TRBJ2-7; D call uncertain. Germline CDR1 is MDHEN and CDR2 is SYDVKM. The CDR3 totals 14 residues. Trimming left V 1 base short and J 3 bases short, with 10 bases between. CDR3 nucleotide sequence: TGTGCCAGCAGTTTATCGGGTGGCTTCTACGAGCAGTACTTC. It is translated as CASSLSGGFYEQYF.

The chain is built from TRBV6-5 and TRBJ1-2, with 7 bases identical to TRBD1. The CDR3 has 15 amino acids. The J segment lost 4 bases and the V segment lost 7 bases, leaving 12 bases of the junction unmatched. From germline, CDR1 is MNHEY and CDR2 SVGAGI. The CDR3 loop is CASTSGGNQAYGYTF. The CDR3 DNA is TGTGCCAGCACTTCAGGGGGGAATCAGGCCTATGGCTACACCTTC.

This clone came up a few times. This sequence joins TRBV5-1 and TRBJ2-7; possibly TRBD2 for D (5 bases). Germline V CDR1 and CDR2: SGHRS, YFSETQ. CDR3 length equals 15 residues. Trimming took off 0 bases at V and 2 bases at J, with 12 bases between the two ends. The CDR3 is CASSLGLAETYEQYF. CDR3 DNA sequence: TGCGCCAGCAGCTTGGGCCTAGCCGAGACCTACGAGCAGTACTTC.

This clone has only one observation. The chain has TRBV29-1 and TRBJ2-3, with D unresolved. This CDR3 has 13 amino acids. From germline, CDR1 is SQVTM and CDR2 ANQGSEA. Trimming removed 2 bases at V and 6 bases at J, with 12 bases between. The CDR3 reads CSVETTLWDTQYF. The CDR3 bases are TGCAGCGTTGAAACAACCTTATGGGATACGCAGTATTTT.

The chain combines TRBV27 with TRBJ2-7; maybe TRBD2 (6 bases). Germline assignment: CDR1 MNHEY and CDR2 SMNVEV (reference sequence). The ends were cut back, 5 bases at V and 2 bases at J, with 13 bases in the middle. The CDR3 has 14 amino acids. The CDR3 protein is CASSPRDGPYEQYF. CDR3 nucleotide sequence: TGTGCCAGCAGTCCGCGGGACGGTCCCTACGAGCAGTACTTC.

This chain joins TRBV6-1 and TRBJ1-5; no firm D call. Germline V CDR1 and CDR2: MNHNS, SASEGT. V gave up 6 bases and J gave up 4 bases, with 4 bases separating them. The CDR3 runs 11 residues. CDR3 sequence: CASSSNQPQHF. The CDR3 DNA reads TGTGCCAGCAGCTCGAATCAGCCCCAGCATTTT.